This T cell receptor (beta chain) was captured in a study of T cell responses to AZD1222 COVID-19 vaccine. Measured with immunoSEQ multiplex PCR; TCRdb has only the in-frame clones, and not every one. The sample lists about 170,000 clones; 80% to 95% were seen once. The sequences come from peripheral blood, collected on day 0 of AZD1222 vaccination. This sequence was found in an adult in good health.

This CDR3 is CASTPRDRSQNIQYF. The CDR3, as DNA: TGTGCCAGCACCCCTCGGGACCGGTCCCAAAACATTCAGTACTTC. This chain links TRBV2 with TRBJ2-4; D tentatively reads TRBD1 or TRBD2 (5 bases each). This CDR3 contains 15 residues. V shed 7 bases and J shed 5 bases, with 18 bases lying between them. CDR1 and CDR2 from the germline V gene are SNHLY and FYNNEI. The variable domain in full, with the rest retrieved from reference TRBV2 and TRBJ2-4, is EPEVTQTPSHQVTQMGQEVILRCVPISNHLYFYWYRQILGQKVEFLVSFYNNEISEKSEIFDDQFSVERPDGSNFTLKIRSTKLEDSAMYFCASTPRDRSQNIQYFGAGTRLSVL.